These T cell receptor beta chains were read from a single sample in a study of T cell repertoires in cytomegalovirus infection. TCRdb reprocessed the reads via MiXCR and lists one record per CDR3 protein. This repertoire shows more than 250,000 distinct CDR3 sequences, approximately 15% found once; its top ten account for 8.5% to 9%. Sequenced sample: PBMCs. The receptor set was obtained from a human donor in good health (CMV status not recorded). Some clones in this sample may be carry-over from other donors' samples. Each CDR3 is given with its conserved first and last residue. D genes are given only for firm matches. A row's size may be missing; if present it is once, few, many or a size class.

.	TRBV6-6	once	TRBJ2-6	CASSQNSGANVLTF	TGTGCCAGCAGCCAGAACTCTGGGGCCAACGTCCTGACTTTC
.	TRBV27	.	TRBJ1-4	CASSLLGLNEKLFF	TGTGCCAGCAGTTTACTGGGCTTAAATGAAAAACTGTTTTTT
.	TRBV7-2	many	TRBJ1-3	CASSLRPSSSGNTIYF	TGTGCCAGCAGCTTACGTCCTAGTTCCTCTGGAAACACCATATATTTT
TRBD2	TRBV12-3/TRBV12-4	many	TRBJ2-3	CASSPGTSGGGSTDTQYF	TGTGCCAGCAGTCCCGGGACTAGCGGGGGGGGGAGCACAGATACGCAGTATTTT
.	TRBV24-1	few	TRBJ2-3	CATSDLADSTDTQYF	TGTGCCACCAGTGATTTAGCGGACAGCACAGATACGCAGTATTTT
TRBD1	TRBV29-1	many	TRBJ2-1	CSVADARGRRDEQFF	TGCAGCGTCGCAGACGCCAGGGGGCGCAGGGATGAGCAGTTCTTC
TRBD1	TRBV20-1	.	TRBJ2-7	CSASGGQGARGEQYF	TGCAGTGCTAGCGGGGGACAGGGGGCGCGCGGCGAGCAGTACTTC
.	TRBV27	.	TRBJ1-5	CASSWVFDQPQHF	TGTGCCAGCAGTTGGGTTTTTGATCAGCCCCAGCATTTT
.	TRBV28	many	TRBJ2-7	CLVGRLSYEQYF	TGTTTGGTTGGTCGGTTGTCCTACGAGCAGTACTTC
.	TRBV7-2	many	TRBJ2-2	CASGQRRSGELFF	TGTGCCAGCGGACAGAGAAGGAGCGGGGAGCTGTTTTTT
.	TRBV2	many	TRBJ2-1	CASIPWDPSYNEQFF	TGTGCCAGCATACCATGGGACCCGAGCTACAATGAGCAGTTCTTC
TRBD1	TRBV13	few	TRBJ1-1	CASSGTGLLNTEAFF	TGCGCCAGCAGCGGGACAGGACTTTTGAACACTGAAGCTTTCTTT
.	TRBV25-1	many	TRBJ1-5	CASSEWALNQPQHF	TGTGCCAGCAGTGAATGGGCACTGAATCAGCCCCAGCATTTT
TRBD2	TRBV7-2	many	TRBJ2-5	CASSSSGRAQETQYF	TGTGCCAGCAGCTCTAGCGGGAGGGCCCAAGAGACCCAGTACTTC
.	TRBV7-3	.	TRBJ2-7	CASSSASAPRFEQYF	TGTGCCAGCAGTTCGGCTAGCGCTCCCCGTTTTGAGCAGTACTTC